These T cell receptor beta chains were read from a single sample in a study of shared T cell receptors in the human thymus. Assay used: immunoSEQ multiplex PCR; TCRdb lists only in-frame clones, some missing. In the table there are 630,000 or so clones, 87% of which are singletons. The same specimen was also included in a second study, on human thymus T cells.

The specimen sequenced was thymocytes. Receptors originate from a boy under two years old with a congenital heart defect. Both conserved end residues are part of each CDR3. D genes are given only for firm matches. Where a row states a size, it is once, few, many or the class of an expanded clone; other rows omit it.

j_gene: TRBJ2-3; d_gene: TRBD2; abundance: NA; v_gene: TRBV27; len: 14; CDR3nt: TGTGCCAGCAGGACGGGGGGGCGGGTAGATACGCAGTATTTT; CDR3aa: CASRTGGRVDTQYF
j_gene: TRBJ2-7; d_gene: TRBD2; abundance: NA; v_gene: TRBV30; len: 15; CDR3nt: TGTGCCTGGAGGGTTAGCGGGGGAAGCTCCTACGAGCAGTACTTC; CDR3aa: CAWRVSGGSSYEQYF
j_gene: TRBJ1-5; d_gene: TRBD1; abundance: NA; v_gene: TRBV2; len: 15; CDR3nt: TGTGCCAGCAGCGAGAAACAGGGGCACAATCAGCCCCAGCATTTT; CDR3aa: CASSEKQGHNQPQHF
j_gene: TRBJ2-7; d_gene: TRBD1; abundance: once; v_gene: TRBV7-9; len: 16; CDR3nt: TGTGCCAGCAGCCTACCAGACAGGGGCACCTCCTACGAGCAGTACTTC; CDR3aa: CASSLPDRGTSYEQYF
j_gene: TRBJ2-3; d_gene: NA; abundance: NA; v_gene: TRBV2; len: 16; CDR3nt: TGTGCCAGCAGTGAACGAGGGCCGGGTTTCACAGATACGCAGTATTTT; CDR3aa: CASSERGPGFTDTQYF
j_gene: TRBJ1-1; d_gene: TRBD1; abundance: NA; v_gene: TRBV5-6; len: 16; CDR3nt: TGTGCCAGCAGCTTGCCAGGACAGGGCGAGGGCACTGAAGCTTTCTTT; CDR3aa: CASSLPGQGEGTEAFF
j_gene: TRBJ2-3; d_gene: TRBD2; abundance: NA; v_gene: TRBV4-1; len: 20; CDR3nt: TGCGCCAGCAGCCAAGACGAAAAACCAACTAGCGGGGCAGGCACAGATACGCAGTATTTT; CDR3aa: CASSQDEKPTSGAGTDTQYF
j_gene: TRBJ1-2; d_gene: NA; abundance: once; v_gene: TRBV5-8; len: 15; CDR3nt: TGTGCCAGCAGCTTCGCACAGGGCACCCACTATGGCTACACCTTC; CDR3aa: CASSFAQGTHYGYTF
j_gene: TRBJ2-3; d_gene: NA; abundance: NA; v_gene: TRBV28; len: 17; CDR3nt: TGTGCCAGCAGTTCTTTGGGGCGCACGAGTAGCACAGATACGCAGTATTTT; CDR3aa: CASSSLGRTSSTDTQYF
j_gene: TRBJ1-1; d_gene: NA; abundance: few; v_gene: TRBV5-4; len: 14; CDR3nt: TGTGCCAGCAGCTTGGGACAGGCCAACACTGAAGCTTTCTTT; CDR3aa: CASSLGQANTEAFF
j_gene: TRBJ1-2; d_gene: NA; abundance: NA; v_gene: TRBV7-9; len: 16; CDR3nt: TGTGCCAGCAGCTTAGTGGGGCAGGAGCCTTCCTATGGCTACACCTTC; CDR3aa: CASSLVGQEPSYGYTF
j_gene: TRBJ2-7; d_gene: TRBD1; abundance: NA; v_gene: TRBV28; len: 15; CDR3nt: TGTGCCAGCAGGGGAGGACAGGGTAGGGTCTACGAGCAGTACTTC; CDR3aa: CASRGGQGRVYEQYF
j_gene: TRBJ1-1; d_gene: NA; abundance: NA; v_gene: TRBV25-1; len: 15; CDR3nt: TGTGCCAGCAGTGAATATGGCAGGATGAACACTGAAGCTTTCTTT; CDR3aa: CASSEYGRMNTEAFF
j_gene: TRBJ2-7; d_gene: TRBD1; abundance: few; v_gene: TRBV5-6; len: 14; CDR3nt: TGTGCCAGCAGCTTGGGACAGGGAATAGGGGGGCAGTACTTC; CDR3aa: CASSLGQGIGGQYF
j_gene: TRBJ1-1; d_gene: TRBD1; abundance: NA; v_gene: TRBV30; len: 14; CDR3nt: TGTGCCTGGAGAGGACCGCCGGGACAGGGGGAGTCTTTCTTT; CDR3aa: CAWRGPPGQGESFF
j_gene: TRBJ2-7; d_gene: TRBD2; abundance: NA; v_gene: TRBV4-1; len: 18; CDR3nt: TGCGCCAGCAGCCGGTACTCGACTAGCGGGAGCCCCCCCTACGAGCAGTACTTC; CDR3aa: CASSRYSTSGSPPYEQYF